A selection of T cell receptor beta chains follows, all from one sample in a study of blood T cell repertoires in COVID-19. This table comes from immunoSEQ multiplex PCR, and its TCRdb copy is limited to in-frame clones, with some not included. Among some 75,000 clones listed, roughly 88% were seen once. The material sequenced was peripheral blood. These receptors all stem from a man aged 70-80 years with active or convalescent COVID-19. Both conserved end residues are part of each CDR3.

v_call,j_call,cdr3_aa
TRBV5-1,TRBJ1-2,CASSEGAPPNYGYTF
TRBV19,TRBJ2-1,CASTPGLAGVIGNEQFF
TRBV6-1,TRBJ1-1,CASSEGMRTEAFF
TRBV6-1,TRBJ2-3,CASSEASDSGGTDTQYF
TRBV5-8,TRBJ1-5,CASRLRQHNQPQHF
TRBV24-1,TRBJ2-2,CATSEGGQGITGELFF
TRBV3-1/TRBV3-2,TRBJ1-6,CASSPIYDSPLHF
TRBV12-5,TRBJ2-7,CASGLGGFSTYEQYF
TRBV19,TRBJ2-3,CASSIDLSTSTDTQYF
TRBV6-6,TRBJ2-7,CASSWASGQGPGEQYF